This TCR beta chain was found in a study of shared clonotypes between healthy human individuals. The overall study: Three plates each covered CD4 naive and memory; CD8 naive two, CD8 memory one. Study-level findings and limits: Memory subsets had estimated richness that was generally smaller than that of naive subsets.

Samples underwent the assay at deep level. An approximately 200 ng quantity of DNA, roughly 29,000 T cell genomes, went into the sorted-subset replicate PCRs. Generated by immunoSEQ multiplex PCR, the TCRdb table keeps only in-frame clones and is missing some. This sample has about 700,000 clones, with 92% found just once. CD45RO-negative, CCR7-positively selected cells formed the naive CD8 fraction, excluding terminally differentiated effector memory CD45RA+ cells. The CDR3 is made up of 14 amino acids. Germline V CDR1 and CDR2: SGHAT, FQNNGV. In the case of this clone: What it binds is unknown.

Sequencing was done on a sample of naive CD8+ T cells sorted from blood. The TCR comes from a man in his thirties or forties in good health. The chain links TRBV11-2 to TRBJ2-5; D is perhaps TRBD1 (6 bases). The last part of the DNA fits TRBJ2-7 better; the J call may be wrong. CDR3 nucleotide sequence: TGTGCCAGCAGCTTAGCGGGACACGGCTACGAGCAGTACTTC. It translates to CASSLAGHGYEQYF.